This entry lists 24 T cell receptor beta chains sequenced from one sample in a study of patients and donors after allogeneic stem cell transplantation. Using its own MiXCR run on the RT-PCR reads, TCRdb lists one record per CDR3 protein. The sample shows fewer than 250,000 distinct CDR3 sequences, around 14% of them seen only once. Sequences were obtained from blood, either unsorted or a sorted T cell fraction (not recorded which). These receptors came from a human donor who was either an allogeneic HSCT recipient or a stem cell or donor lymphocyte infusion donor (not recorded which). It is not recorded whose cells these are; they may come from a transplant donor.

V usage is TRBV20-1 and J usage is TRBJ1-2; D may be TRBD1 (5 bases). CDR1 and CDR2 from the germline V gene are DFQATT and SNEGSKA (reference sequence). V was cut by 6 bases and J by 0 bases, with 8 bases left in between. CDR3 length equals 12 residues. CDR3 residues: CSAQTANYGYTF. The CDR3 coding sequence is TGCAGTGCCCAGACAGCTAACTATGGCTACACCTTC.

This clonotype has just a few counts. This chain uses TRBV2 with TRBJ2-3, with no clear D. Trimming took off 1 base at V and 9 bases at J, with 8 bases between the two ends. Germline loops: CDR1 SNHLY, CDR2 FYNNEI. The length of the CDR3 is 12 residues. This chain's CDR3 is CASSEDEFTQYF. The CDR3 DNA reads as TGTGCCAGCAGTGAAGATGAATTCACGCAGTATTTT.

V and J are TRBV5-1 and TRBJ1-5; 10 bases are shared with TRBD1. This CDR3 has 15 residues. The germline V gene encodes CDR1 SGHRS and CDR2 YFSETQ. V was clipped by 0 bases and J by 6 bases; unmatched bases: 3. The CDR3 sequence is CASSLGQGASQPQHF. CDR3 DNA sequence: TGCGCCAGCAGCTTGGGACAGGGGGCGAGTCAGCCCCAGCATTTT.

This chain joins TRBV10-3 and TRBJ1-1; TRBD1 matches at 7 bases. This CDR3 is built from 14 residues. Germline V gene lookup returns CDR1 ENHRY and CDR2 SYGVKD. V was pared by 0 bases and J by 6 bases, with 4 bases of the junction left unmatched. Here the CDR3 reads CAISESKGGSEAFF. CDR3 bases: TGTGCCATCAGTGAGTCGAAAGGGGGCTCTGAAGCTTTCTTT.

This clonotype has only a few counts. The chain links TRBV21-1 to TRBJ2-5; the table names TRBD1, a call not compared with the DNA. TRBV21-1 constitutes a pseudogene. The CDR3 covers 16 residues. As DNA, the CDR3 is TGTGCCAGCAGCAAAGCTGACCAGGGGGCTTTAGAGACCCAGTACTTC. Translated: CASSKADQGALETQYF.

The V gene is TRBV20-1, the J gene TRBJ1-5; 12 bases agree with TRBD1. CDR3 length equals 17 residues. After removal of 4 bases from V and 4 bases from J, the junction contained 11 bases not matched to a gene. Germline loops: CDR1 DFQATT, CDR2 SNEGSKA (reference sequence). The CDR3 DNA sequence: TGCAGTGCTATTCGGGGACAGGGGGCGAGTGGAAATCAGCCCCAGCATTTT. Its translation: CSAIRGQGASGNQPQHF.

This clonotype was counted between two and nine times. This chain connects TRBV24-1 to TRBJ2-1, with 9 bases lining up with TRBD1. Germline assignment: CDR1 KGHDR and CDR2 SFDVKD. The CDR3 is 15 amino acids. V lost 7 bases and J lost 4; bases outside the gene matches: 7. The CDR3 DNA sequence: TGTGCCACCAGCGTGGCGGGACAGGGTTACAATGAGCAGTTCTTC. It is translated as CATSVAGQGYNEQFF.

This rearrangement joins TRBV12-3 or TRBV12-4 to TRBJ2-5; 10 nucleotides align to TRBD1. V was clipped by 6 bases and J by 2 bases; unmatched bases: 12. CDR3 length: 17 amino acids. The CDR3 DNA follows: TGTGCCAGCAGCATGACCCTACCGGGACAGGGGCAAGAGACCCAGTACTTC. Residues: CASSMTLPGQGQETQYF.

This clonotype showed up many times. CDR3 bases: TGTGCCAGCAGTTTAAGCAATCTCCGGGACAGGGTGTTAATAGGCACTGAAGCTTTCTTT. It codes for CASSLSNLRDRVLIGTEAFF. The chain recombines TRBV27 with TRBJ1-1; 9 nucleotides agree with TRBD1. CDR1 MNHEY and CDR2 SMNVEV come from the germline V gene (reference sequence). Germline trimming cut 2 bases from V and 4 bases from J; bases unmatched to any gene: 20. The CDR3 has 20 residues.

In its sample, this clonotype was seen a few times. The chain links TRBV29-1 to TRBJ2-7; tentatively, D is TRBD1 or TRBD2 (5 bases each). Per germline, CDR1 SQVTM and CDR2 ANQGSEA. The CDR3 covers 12 residues. Trimming left V 4 bases short and J 6 bases short, with 13 bases between. The CDR3 DNA reads TGCAGCGTTGGGGGCACGGGATCCGAGCAGTACTTC. Translating it yields CSVGGTGSEQYF.

The chain has TRBV14 and TRBJ1-6; 9 nucleotides agree with TRBD1. The ends lost 3 bases at V and 9 bases at J; junction bases unmatched: 6. Germline CDR1 reads SGHDN; CDR2 reads FVKESK. The CDR3 spans 15 residues. The CDR3 is CASSQGTGTLSPLHF. Written as DNA, the CDR3 is TGTGCCAGCAGCCAGGGGACAGGGACTCTTTCACCCCTCCACTTT.

This clonotype was seen many times. The rearrangement links TRBV5-8 to TRBJ2-5; D is unclear. CDR3 length: 15 residues. CDR1 is SGHTS, CDR2 YDEGEE, per germline. The V and J ends lost 0 bases and 4 bases respectively, with 13 bases between them. The CDR3, as DNA: TGTGCCAGCAGCTTGGCCCAAGCCCTCGGAGAGACCCAGTACTTC. Translation gives CASSLAQALGETQYF.

The V gene is TRBV3-1, the J gene TRBJ2-7, with 12 bases aligning to TRBD2. The CDR3 spans 17 residues. V was pared by 3 bases and J by 2 bases, with 8 bases of the junction left unmatched. Germline values: CDR1 LGHDT, CDR2 YNNKEL (reference sequence). CDR3 sequence: CASSQLAGGNATYEQYF. The DNA for the CDR3 is TGTGCCAGCAGCCAGCTAGCGGGAGGGAATGCCACCTACGAGCAGTACTTC.

This clonotype was counted between two and nine times. CDR3 DNA sequence: TGTGCCAGCAGCTCACGGACAGGGGGACATGAAAAACTGTTTTTT. Amino acids: CASSSRTGGHEKLFF. V is TRBV7-2 and J is TRBJ1-4, with 10 bases fitting TRBD1. Unmatched junction bases numbered 5, after V lost 4 bases and J lost 6 bases. CDR3 length equals 15 residues. CDR1 and CDR2 from the germline V gene are SGHTA and FQGNSA. The entire variable domain, with the rest obtained from reference TRBV7-2 and TRBJ1-4, is as follows: GAGVSQSPSNKVTEKGKDVELRCDPISGHTALYWYRQSLGQGLEFLIYFQGNSAPDKSGLPSDRFSAERTGGSVSTLTIQRTQQEDSAVYLCASSSRTGGHEKLFFGSGTQLSVL.

This clonotype was seen a few times. The CDR3 nucleotides read TGTGCCATCAGTGATAGCGGGTTCACTAGCACAGATACGCAGTATTTT. Its translation is CAISDSGFTSTDTQYF. This rearrangement joins TRBV10-3 to TRBJ2-3; the match to TRBD2 covers 7 bases. Germline values: CDR1 ENHRY, CDR2 SYGVKD. This CDR3 spans 16 amino acids. The junction had 6 bases not matched to a gene; V was cut back by 3 bases and J by 0 bases.

In this sample, this clonotype turned up many times. The chain carries TRBV20-1 and TRBJ2-7; 7 nucleotides align to TRBD2. This CDR3 region has 14 residues. J was trimmed by 2 bases and V by 0 bases; bases with no gene match: 4. CDR1 and CDR2 from the germline V gene are DFQATT and SNEGSKA (reference sequence). CDR3 residues: CSAREAGTTYEQYF. The CDR3 DNA reads TGCAGTGCTAGAGAAGCGGGGACCACCTACGAGCAGTACTTC.

This clonotype came up many times. The rearrangement joins TRBV4-3 to TRBJ2-2; maybe TRBD2 (6 bases). Germline assignment: CDR1 LGHNA and CDR2 YSLEER. The CDR3 is made up of 14 amino acids. Trimming shortened V by 1 base and J by 5 bases, and 8 bases separated the two germline ends. This CDR3 is CASSQVGGTGELFF. The CDR3 bases are TGCGCCAGCAGCCAAGTGGGGGGTACCGGGGAGCTGTTTTTT.

Ten or more counts support this clonotype. The rearrangement joins TRBV12-3 or TRBV12-4 to TRBJ1-1; 8 nucleotides match TRBD1. There are 16 residues in the CDR3. V trimming: 5 bases; J trimming: 1 base; junction bases outside the gene matches: 9. The CDR3 reads CASSPGQGVANTEAFF. Here the CDR3 DNA reads TGTGCCAGCAGTCCCGGACAGGGCGTGGCGAACACTGAAGCTTTCTTT.

The chain links TRBV20-1 to TRBJ1-2, with 8 nucleotides matching TRBD1. V was clipped by 3 bases and J by 7 bases; unmatched bases: 7. CDR1 is DFQATT, CDR2 SNEGSKA, per germline (reference sequence). This CDR3 comprises 13 residues. CDR3 DNA: TGCAGTGCTAGGACGACAGGGGAGAGTGGCTACACCTTC. This codes for CSARTTGESGYTF.

In this sample, this clonotype turned up many times. The V gene is TRBV20-1, the J gene TRBJ2-7; D remains ambiguous. Trimming removed 1 base from V and 2 bases from J, with 6 bases in between. This CDR3 is built from 12 residues. The germline V gene has CDR1 DFQATT and CDR2 SNEGSKA (reference sequence). The CDR3 DNA is TGCAGTGCTAGAGTAGACCCCTACGAGCAGTACTTC. Protein product: CSARVDPYEQYF.

This clonotype was detected ten times or more. The chain uses TRBV18 and TRBJ2-7, with a possible D match to TRBD1 (6 bases). The V gene lost 8 bases and the J gene lost 5 bases, with 16 bases spanning the gap. This CDR3 has 13 amino acids. Germline lookup yields CDR1 KGHSH and CDR2 LQKENI. The CDR3 is CASSRPQGNEQYF. CDR3 sequence (DNA): TGTGCCAGCAGCCGGCCTCAGGGGAACGAGCAGTACTTC.

This clonotype was detected a few times. The V and J genes are TRBV4-3 and TRBJ2-1; 7 bases fit TRBD1. The CDR3 sequence is 16 residues long. The J segment lost 2 bases and the V segment lost 0 bases, leaving 4 bases of the junction unmatched. Germline loops: CDR1 LGHNA, CDR2 YSLEER. The CDR3 sequence is CASSQEAQGAYNEQFF. The DNA for the CDR3 is TGCGCCAGCAGCCAAGAGGCGCAGGGGGCCTACAATGAGCAGTTCTTC.

This clonotype was seen more than once but under ten times. The genes are TRBV30 and TRBJ2-1; tentatively, D is TRBD1 (5 bases). Deletions cut 3 bases from V and 6 bases from J, with 18 bases between. The CDR3 is 15 residues long. The germline gives CDR1 GTSNPN, CDR2 SVGIG (reference sequence). The CDR3 loop reads CAWRAERGYGNEQFF. The CDR3 nucleotides read TGTGCCTGGAGGGCCGAAAGGGGATATGGCAATGAGCAGTTCTTC.

Many counts were recorded for this clonotype. The gene calls are TRBV2 and TRBJ1-2, with a possible D match to TRBD1 (6 bases). Looked up from germline, CDR1 is SNHLY and CDR2 is FYNNEI. This CDR3 is 15 amino acids long. The V gene lost 1 base and the J gene lost 5 bases, with 14 bases spanning the gap. The CDR3 DNA reads TGTGCCAGCAGTGAAGAGGACAGTTGGGGTTATGGCTACACCTTC. It is translated as CASSEEDSWGYGYTF.